Below, 12 T cell receptor beta chains from the same sample are listed, as sequenced in a study of T-cell memory formation after mild COVID-19. TCRdb processed the 5' RACE reads anew with MiXCR; each CDR3 protein has one entry. The sample has 300,000 to 400,000 distinct CDR3 sequences; about 15% are singletons. The sample consisted of PBMCs or a T cell subset sorted from them (not recorded which). Every receptor here comes from a man between 18 and 35 years old who had mild COVID-19 (a few samples of this study predate the infection). Cell type and time point are not known.

This chain uses TRBV5-1 with TRBJ2-5, with 8 bases fitting TRBD1. The germline gives CDR1 SGHRS, CDR2 YFSETQ. The CDR3 has 15 residues. Trimming at V came to 3 bases and at J to 4 bases, leaving 8 bases not matched to a gene. The CDR3 DNA reads as TGCGCCAGCAGCTCCGCCGGGACAGGACTAGAGACCCAGTACTTC. Protein sequence: CASSSAGTGLETQYF.

This clonotype came up a few times. The chain recombines TRBV4-1 with TRBJ1-4; D gene uncertain. The V gene's germline CDR1 is MGHRA and CDR2 YSYEKL. V lost 3 bases to trimming and J lost 7 bases, with 12 bases between them. This CDR3 is 14 amino acids long. The CDR3 DNA is TGCGCCAGCAGCCATCCGGGGATCAGTGAAAAACTGTTTTTT. Its protein is CASSHPGISEKLFF.

The chain carries TRBV5-1 and TRBJ2-3; TRBD2 matches 8 bases. The germline V gene has CDR1 SGHRS and CDR2 YFSETQ. The trim removed 4 bases at V and 5 bases at J, leaving 6 bases unmatched. There are 14 residues in the CDR3. The CDR3 nucleotides read TGCGCCAGCAGCAGAGCGGGGGTAGAAGATACGCAGTATTTT. Translation gives CASSRAGVEDTQYF.

This clonotype was picked up many times. The rearrangement uses TRBV20-1 and TRBJ1-2; D unclear. CDR1 and CDR2 (germline): DFQATT, SNEGSKA (reference sequence). The CDR3 runs to 10 residues. Trimming left V 1 base short and J 8 bases short, with 5 bases between. As DNA, the CDR3 is TGCAGTGCTAGAGCCGGGGGCTACACCTTC. This sequence encodes CSARAGGYTF.

This clonotype was seen many times. The chain has TRBV2 and TRBJ2-7; TRBD1 might be the D (5 bases). V gave up 0 bases and J gave up 0 bases, with 12 bases separating them. Germline V lookup: CDR1 SNHLY, CDR2 FYNNEI. This CDR3 contains 16 residues. Written as DNA, the CDR3 is TGTGCCAGCAGTGAAGCCCGGACATACTTCTCCTACGAGCAGTACGTC. Translating it yields CASSEARTYFSYEQYV.

CDR3 protein: CASRTASGANVLTF. The CDR3 region has the DNA TGTGCCAGCCGGACAGCCTCTGGGGCCAACGTCCTGACTTTC. V and J are TRBV27 and TRBJ2-6; D perhaps matches TRBD1 (6 bases). The V gene lost 8 bases and the J gene lost 0 bases, with 8 bases spanning the gap. Germline V gives CDR1 MNHEY, CDR2 SMNVEV (reference sequence). The CDR3 has 14 residues.

The chain is built from TRBV7-2 and TRBJ2-7; 7 positions agree with TRBD1. This CDR3 is built from 15 residues. After removal of 3 bases from V and 2 bases from J, the junction contained 7 bases not matched to a gene. The germline gives CDR1 SGHTA, CDR2 FQGNSA. DNA for the CDR3: TGTGCCAGCAGCTTTACCGGGACAGAAGCCTACGAGCAGTACTTC. Translating it yields CASSFTGTEAYEQYF.

The chain has TRBV6-5 and TRBJ2-3; 7 bases are a match to TRBD2. The length of the CDR3 is 17 residues. V was pared by 0 bases and J by 4 bases, with 10 bases of the junction left unmatched. Germline CDR1 and CDR2: MNHEY and SVGAGI. The CDR3: CASSYSPVAGDPDTQYF. DNA for the CDR3: TGTGCCAGCAGTTACTCCCCCGTTGCGGGGGATCCAGATACGCAGTATTTT.

V and J are TRBV7-9 and TRBJ1-2; weak D call: TRBD1 (5 bases). Trimming cost V 0 bases and J 8 bases, with 13 bases left between them. The CDR3 is made up of 14 amino acids. Germline V gives CDR1 SEHNR, CDR2 FQNEAQ (reference sequence). CDR3 protein: CASSLAGQGEGYTF. The DNA of the CDR3 is TGTGCCAGCAGCTTAGCGGGGCAGGGTGAGGGCTACACCTTC.

This clonotype has at least ten counts. The rearrangement uses TRBV12-3 or TRBV12-4 and TRBJ2-7; TRBD2 might be the D (5 bases). CDR3 length: 14 amino acids. The V gene lost 6 bases and the J gene lost 0 bases, with 12 bases spanning the gap. The CDR3 reads CASSPRLNSYEQYF. CDR3 nucleotide sequence: TGTGCCAGCAGCCCCCGACTAAACTCCTACGAGCAGTACTTC.

The chain uses TRBV12-3 or TRBV12-4 and TRBJ1-1; D not resolved. The CDR3 is 14 residues long. Trimming took 3 bases from V and 1 from J, leaving 9 bases between them. CDR3 loop: CASSFRSANTEAFF. The CDR3 coding sequence is TGTGCCAGCAGTTTTCGCTCTGCGAACACTGAAGCTTTCTTT.

The chain uses TRBV15 and TRBJ2-7; no definite D call. CDR1 is LNHNV and CDR2 is YYDKDF in the germline V gene (reference sequence). Trimming left V 3 bases short and J 3 bases short, with 9 bases between. CDR3 size: 13 residues. DNA for the CDR3: TGTGCCACCAGCAGGTTCGGAGACTACGAGCAGTACGTC. It is translated as CATSRFGDYEQYV.